This T cell receptor (beta chain) originates from a study of T cells in Graves' hyperthyroidism and ophthalmopathy. Study-level information: Peripheral blood was secured at the point of initial diagnosis, before any treatment. Study-level findings and limits: Onset of ophthalmopathy came a median 6.5 months after the model predicted it.

A note on this clonotype: Its antigen is still unknown.

CDR3 length equals 14 residues. The ends were cut back, 1 base at V and 5 bases at J, with 11 bases in the middle. CDR1 LGHNA and CDR2 YSLEER come from the germline V gene. Newly diagnosed hyperthyroidism patients aged 18 to 65 years had disease lasting under 2 months. The diagnoses drew upon clinical symptoms, serum thyroxine and TRAb, thyroid ultrasound and orbital computed tomography. Amplification of TCR beta CDR3 regions used RNA as the template. HTBI primers were the set used in a first-round RT-PCR of the TCR CDR3. One entry per CDR3 protein, called by TCRdb with MiXCR from the multiplex PCR reads. The data show under 450,000 distinct CDR3 sequences, around 14% seen once.

V and J are TRBV4-3 and TRBJ1-1, with no clear D. The sequence was obtained from a woman aged 18 to 35 with Graves' hyperthyroidism. Sequenced input: blood. The chain's CDR3 is CASSQVVWGTEAFF. The DNA of the CDR3 is TGCGCCAGCAGCCAAGTTGTCTGGGGTACTGAAGCTTTCTTT.